These 14 T cell receptor beta chains originate from one sample sequenced in a study of blood T cell repertoires in COVID-19 (dated by TCRdb to 2020 to 2021). The receptor library was made with the immunoSEQ multiplex PCR assay. Here the immuneACCESS table is served through TCRdb, limited to in-frame sequences with V and J called. Missing clones are a known gap in these copies; in checked studies unresolved V genes cover under half, and the rest lacks a known reason. For this sample the table gives just under 150,000 clones, of which roughly 87% were detected only once. The ten largest clones represent 0.8% to 0.95% of the sample. Sample: peripheral blood. The receptors shown here come from a woman in her forties or fifties with acute or convalescent COVID-19.

The chain carries TRBV5-1 and TRBJ1-2, with 7 bases fitting TRBD1. The CDR3 totals 14 residues. Unmatched junction bases numbered 1, after V lost 0 bases and J lost 2 bases. The germline CDR1 and CDR2 sequences are SGHRS and YFSETQ. CDR3 residues: CASSLDRGNYGYTF. CDR3 bases: TGCGCCAGCAGCTTGGACAGGGGCAACTATGGCTACACCTTC. The full variable domain, rest sourced from reference TRBV5-1 and TRBJ1-2, is KAGVTQTPRYLIKTRGQQVTLSCSPISGHRSVSWYQQTPGQGLQFLFEYFSETQRNKGNFPGRFSGRQFSNSRSEMNVSTLELGDSALYLCASSLDRGNYGYTFGSGTRLTVV.

V usage is TRBV5-1 and J usage is TRBJ2-7, with D possibly matching TRBD1 (5 bases). CDR1 is SGHRS and CDR2 is YFSETQ in the germline V gene. Trimming took 0 bases from V and 2 from J, leaving 12 bases between them. This CDR3 is 15 amino acids long. The CDR3 coding sequence is TGCGCCAGCAGCTTGGTGCAGGGCGCTACCTACGAGCAGTACTTC. Translated, it gives CASSLVQGATYEQYF.

The chain links TRBV9 to TRBJ1-1; tentatively, D is TRBD1 (5 bases). Between the trimmed V and J ends, which lost 3 bases and 1 base, there was a span of 10 bases. The CDR3 loop spans 14 amino acids. Germline V lookup: CDR1 SGDLS, CDR2 YYNGEE. The CDR3 region is CASSDLTENTEAFF. The CDR3 DNA reads TGTGCCAGCAGCGACCTGACAGAGAACACTGAAGCTTTCTTT.

This chain joins TRBV7-9 and TRBJ2-5, with D possibly matching TRBD1 (8 bases). The V end lost 1 base, the J end lost 4 bases, and 10 bases lay between the germline ends. Germline values: CDR1 SEHNR, CDR2 FQNEAQ (reference sequence). The CDR3 sequence is 14 residues long. CDR3 sequence reads: CASSLDRGGETQYF. Here the CDR3 DNA reads TGTGCCAGCAGCTTAGACAGGGGGGGAGAGACCCAGTACTTC.

The V gene is TRBV9, the J gene TRBJ1-2; maybe TRBD1 (6 bases). CDR1 is SGDLS, CDR2 YYNGEE, per germline. V was cut by 4 bases and J by 13 bases, with 17 bases left in between. The CDR3 loop spans 12 amino acids. The CDR3 reads CASSLRTDMLTF. The CDR3, as DNA: TGTGCCAGCAGCCTTCGGACAGACATGCTCACCTTC. Drawing the rest from reference TRBV9 and TRBJ1-2, the complete variable domain is DSGVTQTPKHLITATGQRVTLRCSPRSGDLSVYWYQQSLDQGLQFLIQYYNGEERAKGNILERFSAQQFPDLHSELNLSSLELGDSALYFCASSLRTDMLTFGSGTRLTVV.

The rearrangement joins TRBV27 to TRBJ1-4, with D hard to call. V was shortened by 5 bases and J by 3 bases, with 13 bases between the two germline ends. The CDR3 is made up of 15 amino acids. The germline V gene encodes CDR1 MNHEY and CDR2 SMNVEV (reference sequence). DNA for the CDR3: TGTGCCAGCAGTGCAGTCAGGATTCCTAATGAAAAACTGTTTTTT. Amino acids: CASSAVRIPNEKLFF.

The CDR3 sequence: CASSNLGSHNEQFF. The CDR3 region has the DNA TGTGCCAGCTCCAACTTGGGGAGCCACAATGAGCAGTTCTTC. The J gene is TRBJ2-1, the V gene TRBV2; tentative D call: TRBD2 (5 bases). Germline V gives CDR1 SNHLY, CDR2 FYNNEI. Trimming pared 8 bases from V and 5 bases from J, leaving 16 bases between. CDR3 length: 14 residues.

The V call is TRBV5-1, the J call TRBJ1-3, with D possibly matching TRBD1 (6 bases). The CDR3 contains 15 residues. Trimming took 4 bases from V and 6 from J, leaving 17 bases between them. CDR1 and CDR2 (germline): SGHRS, YFSETQ. CDR3 region: CASSRQEQEANTIYF. Here the CDR3 DNA reads TGCGCCAGCAGCCGACAGGAACAGGAAGCAAACACCATATATTTT.

V usage is TRBV4-2 and J usage is TRBJ2-1, with 10 bases that match TRBD1. The CDR3 is 15 amino acids. Germline CDR1 and CDR2: LGHNA and YNFKEQ. The trim removed 4 bases at V and 7 bases at J, leaving 7 bases unmatched. CDR3 sequence: CASSRRQGAPNEQFF. The CDR3 nucleotides are TGTGCCAGCAGCCGCCGACAGGGGGCGCCTAATGAGCAGTTCTTC.

The chain joins TRBV7-3 to TRBJ2-3; perhaps TRBD1 as D (6 bases). The CDR3 consists of 16 residues. The V and J ends lost 5 bases and 2 bases respectively, with 17 bases between them. Germline CDR1 is SGHTA and CDR2 is FQGTGA. CDR3 loop: CASSPTVRDNTDTQYF. CDR3 DNA sequence: TGTGCCAGCAGCCCCACCGTTCGGGACAACACAGATACGCAGTATTTT.

This clone was counted between two and nine times. This chain connects TRBV12-3 or TRBV12-4 to TRBJ1-5; no clear D gene. Trimming took off 3 bases at V and 2 bases at J, with 5 bases between the two ends. CDR3 length: 13 amino acids. CDR3 sequence: CASSFSGNQPQHF. CDR3 nucleotide sequence: TGTGCCAGCAGTTTTTCAGGCAATCAGCCCCAGCATTTT.

About this clone itself: A read error may explain this, as a much larger clone is one base away. The V gene is TRBV5-8, the J gene TRBJ1-2; 7 nucleotides match TRBD1. Looked up from germline, CDR1 is SGHTS and CDR2 is YDEGEE. Unmatched junction bases numbered 2, after V lost 0 bases and J lost 0 bases. This CDR3 has 15 amino acids. The CDR3 region is CASSLDRGTNYGYTF. The CDR3 DNA reads TGTGCCAGCAGCTTGGACAGGGGAACTAACTATGGCTACACCTTC.

This chain links TRBV6-5 with TRBJ2-1; TRBD1 aligns across 11 bases. Germline loops: CDR1 MNHEY, CDR2 SVGAGI. The CDR3 extends over 15 amino acids. Losses at the gene ends were 8 bases for V and 7 bases for J; bases not matched to a gene: 10. CDR3: CASWPWDRGSNEQFF. Here the CDR3 DNA reads TGTGCCAGCTGGCCGTGGGACAGGGGGTCGAATGAGCAGTTCTTC.

The chain employs TRBV7-3 and TRBJ1-3; TRBD1 is a possible D gene (6 bases). With 2 bases removed from V and 2 bases from J, the gap between germline ends came to 16 bases. Germline V gives CDR1 SGHTA, CDR2 FQGTGA. This CDR3 has 17 amino acids. The CDR3 sequence is CASSLRPGGAAGNTIYF. The CDR3 DNA sequence: TGTGCCAGCAGCTTACGACCGGGGGGGGCTGCTGGAAACACCATATATTTT.